This T cell receptor (beta chain) was identified in a study of CXCR3-negative and CXCR3-positive naive CD8 T cells. Carrying UMI labels, the TRB cDNA libraries were prepared through 5' RACE. Reanalyzing the 5' RACE reads, TCRdb keeps one entry per CDR3 protein, without DNA. In total, the table holds 140,000 to 150,000 distinct CDR3 sequences. The CDR3 loop spans 13 amino acids. CDR1 and CDR2 (germline): SGHRS, YFSETQ. Study conclusions and caveats: Partial loss of CXCR3 expression followed cryopreservation; most assays used fresh PBMCs. CXCR3-negative naive cells had less hydrophobic TRB CDR3s than did CXCR3-positive naive cells.

About this clonotype: Antigen: not known.

In triplicate, each CD8+ T cell subset was sorted at roughly 330,000 cells per replicate. A CD45RO-CCR7+CD27+CD95- phenotype identified naive CD8+ T cells. Sample: naive CXCR3+ CD8+ T cells from blood. Subset: CD45RO-CCR7+CD27+CD95- naive CD8+ T cells expressing CXCR3 (TNR3+). J is TRBJ1-1 and V is TRBV5-1. The TCR was taken from a human donor in good health. Some clones in this sample may be carry-over from other donors' samples. The CDR3 sequence: CASALLGSTEAFF.